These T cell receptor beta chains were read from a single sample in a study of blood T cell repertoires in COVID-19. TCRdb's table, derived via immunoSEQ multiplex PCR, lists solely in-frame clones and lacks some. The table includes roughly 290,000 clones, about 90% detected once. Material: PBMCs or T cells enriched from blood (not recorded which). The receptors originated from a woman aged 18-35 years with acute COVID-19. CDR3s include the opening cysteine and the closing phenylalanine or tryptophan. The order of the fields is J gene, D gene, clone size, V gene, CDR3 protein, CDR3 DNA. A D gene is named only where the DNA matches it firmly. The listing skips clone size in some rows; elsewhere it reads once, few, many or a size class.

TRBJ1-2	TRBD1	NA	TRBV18	CASSPSGQGNYGYTF	TGTGCCAGCTCACCATCCGGACAGGGGAACTATGGCTACACCTTC
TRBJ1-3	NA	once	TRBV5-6	CASSLPQGSPGNTIYF	TGTGCCAGCAGCTTGCCTCAGGGGTCGCCTGGAAACACCATATATTTT
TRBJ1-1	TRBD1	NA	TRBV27	CASSDRGPRTEAFF	TGTGCCAGCAGTGACAGGGGACCCAGGACTGAAGCTTTCTTT
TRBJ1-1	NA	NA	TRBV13	CASSLGVAAWNTEAFF	TGTGCCAGCAGCTTAGGGGTAGCAGCCTGGAACACTGAAGCTTTCTTT
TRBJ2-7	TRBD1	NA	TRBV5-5	CASSLAGQVSYEQYF	TGTGCCAGCAGCTTGGCGGGACAGGTCTCCTACGAGCAGTACTTC
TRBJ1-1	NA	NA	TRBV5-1	CASSFVGGNTEAFF	TGCGCCAGCAGCTTCGTCGGAGGGAACACTGAAGCTTTCTTT
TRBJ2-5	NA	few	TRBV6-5	CASSYATEQETQYF	TGTGCCAGCAGTTACGCGACAGAACAAGAGACCCAGTACTTC
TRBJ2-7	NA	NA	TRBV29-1	CSVEGTENYEQYF	TGCAGCGTTGAAGGGACAGAGAACTACGAGCAGTACTTC
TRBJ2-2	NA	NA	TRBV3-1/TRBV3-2	CASSHPGVYTGELFF	TGTGCCAGCAGCCACCCGGGAGTCTACACCGGGGAGCTGTTTTTT
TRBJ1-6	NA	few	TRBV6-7	CAGRQFSSYNSPLHF	TGTGCCGGAAGACAGTTCAGCTCCTATAATTCACCCCTCCACTTT
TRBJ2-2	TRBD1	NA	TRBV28	CASSLWHRGKNTGELFF	TGTGCCAGCAGTTTATGGCACAGGGGGAAGAACACCGGGGAGCTGTTTTTT
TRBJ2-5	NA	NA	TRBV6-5	CASSLFGGETQYF	TGTGCCAGCAGTCTGTTCGGGGGAGAGACCCAGTACTTC
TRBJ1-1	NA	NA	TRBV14	CASSQLVLNTEAFF	TGTGCCAGCAGCCAGCTAGTCTTGAACACTGAAGCTTTCTTT
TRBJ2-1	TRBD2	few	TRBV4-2	CASSQPGTNYNEQFF	TGTGCCAGCAGCCAACCTGGGACTAACTACAATGAGCAGTTCTTC
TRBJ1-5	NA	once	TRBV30	CAWSVGPGGHSHNQPQHF	TGTGCCTGGAGTGTAGGTCCGGGGGGCCATTCCCACAATCAGCCCCAGCATTTT
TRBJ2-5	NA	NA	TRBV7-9	CASSSSGLETQYF	TGTGCCAGCAGCTCCTCAGGGTTAGAGACCCAGTACTTC
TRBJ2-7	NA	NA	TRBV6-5	CASSYSNFRGNEQYF	TGTGCCAGCAGTTACTCGAACTTCCGGGGAAACGAGCAGTACTTC
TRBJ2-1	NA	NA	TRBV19	CASSRRRRGKYNEQFF	TGTGCCAGTAGTCGCCGGCGGAGGGGTAAGTACAATGAGCAGTTCTTC
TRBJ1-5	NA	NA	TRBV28	CASSIFGIGQPQHF	TGTGCCAGCAGTATTTTCGGGATCGGTCAGCCCCAGCATTTT
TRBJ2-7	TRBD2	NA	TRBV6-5	CASTAGTSGFGEQYF	TGTGCCAGCACCGCCGGGACTAGCGGCTTTGGGGAGCAGTACTTC
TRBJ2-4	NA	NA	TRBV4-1	CASSQDQEVRAKNIQYF	TGCGCCAGCAGCCAAGATCAGGAGGTGCGAGCCAAAAACATTCAGTACTTC
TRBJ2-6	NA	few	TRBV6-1	CASSEPGNGANVLTF	TGTGCCAGCAGTGAGCCAGGAAATGGGGCCAACGTCCTGACTTTC